The 5 T cell receptor beta chains listed next were all sequenced from one sample in a study of regulatory T cells in long-lasting Graves disease. Specified time point: persistent/refractory GD, antithyroid drugs over 5 years with positive TRAb. Preparation of the TCR library used RNA extracted from PBMCs. Construction of the TCR beta libraries employed iRepertoire HTBI primers in conjunction with Arm-PCR of CDR3 regions. TCRdb fed the multiplex PCR reads into MiXCR, producing one record per CDR3 protein. Among a few hundred thousand distinct CDR3 sequences listed, 20% to 30% were seen once. The input for sequencing was peripheral blood mononuclear cells (PBMCs), taken when the disease was refractory, from a patient treated with antithyroid drugs. These TCRs come from a female donor with Graves disease.

The chain employs TRBV19 and TRBJ1-1, with D perhaps TRBD1 (5 bases). Trimming pared 6 bases from V and 3 bases from J, leaving 8 bases between. From germline, CDR1 is LNHDA and CDR2 SQIVND (reference sequence). The length of the CDR3 is 12 residues. CDR3 protein: CASSRVDTEAFF. The CDR3 DNA sequence: TGTGCCAGTAGCAGGGTGGACACTGAAGCTTTCTTT.

The chain joins TRBV7-9 to TRBJ2-7; maybe TRBD2 (7 bases). The V and J ends lost 4 bases and 5 bases respectively, with 18 bases between them. The CDR3 is made up of 15 amino acids. Germline values: CDR1 SEHNR, CDR2 FQNEAQ (reference sequence). The chain's CDR3 is CASSWGGHRLHEQYF. CDR3 coding DNA: TGTGCCAGCAGCTGGGGGGGACACCGCCTCCACGAGCAGTACTTC.

This clonotype was seen ten or more times. This rearrangement joins TRBV11-3 to TRBJ2-2, with 10 bases that match TRBD1. Looked up from germline, CDR1 is SGHNT and CDR2 is YENEEA. The CDR3 spans 14 residues. J gave up 7 bases and V 3 bases, and 2 bases lay outside the gene matches. CDR3 nucleotides: TGTGCCAGCAGCTTGGGACAGGGGAACGGGGAGCTGTTTTTT. Amino acids: CASSLGQGNGELFF. Combining the CDR3 with reference TRBV11-3 and TRBJ2-2 gives the whole variable domain EAGVVQSPRYKIIEKKQPVAFWCNPISGHNTLYWYLQNLGQGPELLIRYENEEAVDDSQLPKDRFSAERLKGVDSTLKIQPAELGDSAVYLCASSLGQGNGELFFGEGSRLTVL.

The J gene is TRBJ2-7, the V gene TRBV3-1; 8 nucleotides agree with TRBD2. Germline V gene lookup returns CDR1 LGHDT and CDR2 YNNKEL (reference sequence). The ends lost 8 bases at V and 6 bases at J; junction bases unmatched: 12. The CDR3 sequence is 14 residues long. CDR3 residues: CASGPPGGGGEQYF. In nucleotides, the CDR3 is TGTGCCAGCGGACCGCCGGGGGGGGGCGGCGAGCAGTACTTC.

The chain is built from TRBV20-1 and TRBJ1-4, with D unclear. Trimming took off 0 bases at V and 2 bases at J, with 16 bases between the two ends. Germline V lookup: CDR1 DFQATT, CDR2 SNEGSKA (reference sequence). This CDR3 contains 17 residues. CDR3 nucleotide sequence: TGCAGTGCTAGAGATGAGGGTGGAAGGGCGACTAATGAAAAACTGTTTTTT. Residues: CSARDEGGRATNEKLFF.